The TCR beta chain described here comes from a study of T cell responses to AZD1222 COVID-19 vaccine. Turning to this clone: Its antigen is not known.

Study results and caveats: Along spike, vaccine-associated CD4 TCRs were found throughout, with dominance at 160-218 and 743-854.

Data came from immunoSEQ multiplex PCR; TCRdb stores just in-frame clones and leaves some out. The sample yields some 100,000 clones, around 91% seen once. Trimming shortened V by 0 bases and J by 2 bases, and 7 bases separated the two germline ends. Germline CDR1 is SGHTA and CDR2 is FQGNSA. This CDR3 spans 14 amino acids. The receptor was derived from an adult who received the AZD1222 COVID-19 vaccine. The sequencing here drew on peripheral blood, taken 28 days after the second AZD1222 dose. The chain recombines TRBV7-2 with TRBJ1-1, with D hard to call. DNA for the CDR3: TGTGCCAGCAGCTTAGCGTGGGTAAACACTGAAGCTTTCTTT. Translated, it gives CASSLAWVNTEAFF.